A selection of T cell receptor beta chains follows, all from one sample in a study of Ad26.COV2.S vaccination and SARS-CoV-2 variants. The method was immunoSEQ multiplex PCR; TCRdb's version includes in-frame clones alone and lacks a portion of them. The sample records approximately 400,000 clones, about 91% being singletons. Sequences were derived from peripheral blood, sampled after recovery from COVID-19. The receptors shown here come from a human donor who had recovered from COVID-19. The CDR3 runs from the conserved cysteine through the conserved F or W. The D gene is left open where the match is weak. Clone sizes are given selectively: once, few, many, or a class where the clone is expanded.

clone_size | j_call | v_call | d_call | cdr3_length | cdr3_aa | cdr3_nt
- | TRBJ2-1 | TRBV3-1/TRBV3-2 | TRBD2 | 14 | CASAGGLGDNEQFF | TGTGCCAGCGCCGGGGGACTAGGGGATAATGAGCAGTTCTTC
- | TRBJ2-3 | TRBV4-1 | TRBD1 | 16 | CASSQRSGGSTDTQYF | TGCGCCAGCAGCCAAAGGTCAGGGGGCTCCACAGATACGCAGTATTTT
once | TRBJ2-7 | TRBV11-2 | - | 13 | CASSLDPAYEQYF | TGTGCCAGCAGCTTAGATCCCGCCTACGAGCAGTACTTC
once | TRBJ1-6 | TRBV5-6 | TRBD1 | 18 | CASSLAGTGAHGRWPLHF | TGTGCCAGCAGCTTGGCCGGTACAGGGGCCCACGGACGCTGGCCCCTCCACTTT
- | TRBJ1-2 | TRBV4-1 | - | 13 | CASSQAYFGLRTF | TGCGCCAGCAGCCAAGCGTACTTCGGATTAAGAACCTTC
- | TRBJ2-6 | TRBV7-9 | - | 16 | CASSVQGGAGANVLTF | TGTGCCAGCAGCGTACAGGGAGGCGCTGGGGCCAACGTCCTGACTTTC
- | TRBJ2-2 | TRBV9 | - | 14 | CASSGGAPTGELFF | TGTGCCAGCAGCGGGGGGGCTCCTACCGGGGAGCTGTTTTTT
- | TRBJ2-7 | TRBV7-2 | TRBD2 | 17 | CASSSFGLAGGPREQYF | TGTGCCAGCAGCTCCTTCGGGTTAGCGGGGGGGCCCCGAGAGCAGTACTTC
- | TRBJ1-5 | TRBV29-1 | - | 12 | CSVGHRGQPQHF | TGCAGCGTTGGGCATCGGGGGCAGCCCCAGCATTTT
- | TRBJ2-1 | TRBV7-2 | TRBD2 | 16 | CASSWPSGGFDNEQFF | TGTGCCAGCAGCTGGCCTAGCGGGGGCTTCGACAATGAGCAGTTCTTC
- | TRBJ1-1 | TRBV7-6 | TRBD1 | 17 | CASSEAGKTGENTEAFF | TGTGCCAGCAGCGAGGCGGGGAAGACAGGGGAAAACACTGAAGCTTTCTTT
- | TRBJ1-2 | TRBV5-4 | - | 15 | CASSLGGQYETGYTF | TGTGCCAGCAGCTTAGGTGGACAGTACGAAACTGGCTACACCTTC
- | TRBJ1-1 | TRBV3-1/TRBV3-2 | - | 15 | CASSQDEPLTTEAFF | TGTGCCAGCAGCCAAGATGAGCCACTGACAACTGAAGCTTTCTTT
once | TRBJ2-5 | TRBV6-5 | - | 15 | CASSDLLGVQETQYF | TGTGCCAGCAGCGATCTCCTTGGGGTCCAAGAGACCCAGTACTTC
- | TRBJ2-5 | TRBV5-1 | TRBD2 | 15 | CASMSGTSGQETQYF | TGCGCCAGCATGTCGGGGACTAGCGGCCAAGAGACCCAGTACTTC
- | TRBJ1-3 | TRBV9 | - | 14 | CASSRGRYGNTIYF | TGTGCCAGCAGCCGCGGAAGGTATGGAAACACCATATATTTT
- | TRBJ2-5 | TRBV7-9 | TRBD1 | 15 | CASSSRDRGQETQYF | TGTGCCAGCAGCTCCCGGGACAGGGGCCAAGAGACCCAGTACTTC
once | TRBJ2-7 | TRBV5-6 | - | 15 | CASSSQGPGSYEQYF | TGTGCCAGCAGCTCACAAGGACCGGGCTCCTACGAGCAGTACTTC
- | TRBJ2-2 | TRBV5-4 | - | 17 | CASSLEGVGFDFGELFF | TGTGCCAGCAGCTTGGAGGGTGTAGGGTTCGATTTCGGGGAGCTGTTTTTT
- | TRBJ1-3 | TRBV6-5 | - | 15 | CASSYSRASLDTIYF | TGTGCCAGCAGTTACTCGCGGGCCTCTCTCGACACCATATATTTT
once | TRBJ2-3 | TRBV7-9 | TRBD2 | 18 | CASSQPASSGGAPDTQYF | TGTGCCAGCAGCCAGCCAGCCTCTAGCGGGGGGGCCCCAGATACGCAGTATTTT
- | TRBJ1-5 | TRBV6-6 | - | 14 | CASSLTGIDQPQHF | TGTGCCAGCAGTCTAACAGGTATCGATCAGCCCCAGCATTTT
- | TRBJ2-3 | TRBV5-4 | TRBD2 | 15 | CASSLSGGAADTQYF | TGTGCCAGCAGCCTCAGCGGGGGGGCGGCAGATACGCAGTATTTT
once | TRBJ1-2 | TRBV11-2 | - | 15 | CASSTYGREGYGYTF | TGTGCCAGCAGCACCTACGGCAGGGAGGGCTATGGCTACACCTTC
- | TRBJ2-7 | TRBV4-1 | TRBD2 | 14 | CASSQDRGLREEYF | TGCGCCAGCAGCCAAGATCGGGGACTGCGGGAGGAGTACTTC
- | TRBJ2-7 | TRBV5-4 | - | 14 | CASSLEILGDEQYF | TGTGCCAGCAGCTTGGAGATACTCGGGGACGAGCAGTACTTC
- | TRBJ1-5 | TRBV12-5 | - | 14 | CASAHVAINQPQHF | TGTGCTAGTGCCCACGTCGCTATCAATCAGCCCCAGCATTTT
- | TRBJ2-3 | TRBV19 | - | 15 | CASSIRTPGMDTQYF | TGTGCCAGTAGTATAAGGACACCAGGGATGGATACGCAGTATTTT
- | TRBJ1-1 | TRBV2 | - | 14 | CASSTRVQNTEAFF | TGTGCCAGCAGTACGAGAGTCCAGAACACTGAAGCTTTCTTT
once | TRBJ2-7 | TRBV5-1 | - | 13 | CASSLPPNYEQYF | TGCGCCAGCAGCTTACCGCCCAACTACGAGCAGTACTTC
- | TRBJ2-5 | TRBV10-3 | TRBD2 | 15 | CAISDPGGGLETQYF | TGTGCCATCAGTGATCCGGGGGGGGGCTTGGAGACCCAGTACTTC
once | TRBJ1-1 | TRBV6-5 | - | 13 | CASSYGLGAEAFF | TGTGCCAGCAGTTATGGGCTTGGGGCTGAAGCTTTCTTT
- | TRBJ1-4 | TRBV2 | - | 13 | CASRGRLNGKLFF | TGTGCCAGCAGGGGACGACTAAATGGGAAACTGTTTTTT
- | TRBJ2-5 | TRBV7-9 | TRBD2 | 15 | CASSLAGGKQETQYF | TGTGCCAGCAGCTTAGCGGGGGGGAAACAAGAGACCCAGTACTTC
- | TRBJ2-7 | TRBV2 | - | 11 | CASRDGYEQYF | TGTGCCAGCCGTGACGGCTACGAGCAGTACTTC
- | TRBJ1-1 | TRBV6-6 | - | 14 | CASSLTGTNTEAFF | TGTGCCAGCAGCCTAACAGGGACGAACACTGAAGCTTTCTTT